Shown below are 18 T cell receptor beta chains from a single sample sequenced in a study of T cell changes during pregnancy in multiple sclerosis. TCRdb keeps only in-frame clones here, not all; method: immunoSEQ multiplex PCR. The data contain 20,000 to 25,000 clones, approximately 90% of them seen just once; the ten biggest clones take up under 8%. Sequenced here: CD8+ T cells from peripheral blood mononuclear cells, sampled in the first trimester of pregnancy. Receptors originate from a female donor with multiple sclerosis, enrolled in a pregnancy study.

The chain links TRBV6-5 to TRBJ1-2, with D tentatively TRBD1 (5 bases). The CDR3 runs 15 residues. CDR1 and CDR2 (germline): MNHEY, SVGAGI. The V end lost 4 bases, the J end lost 9 bases, and 21 bases lay between the germline ends. CDR3 residues: CASSWGDGLLDRYTF. CDR3 nucleotide sequence: TGTGCCAGCAGTTGGGGGGACGGTCTGCTGGATCGCTACACCTTC.

The chain links TRBV7-3 to TRBJ1-1; the D gene is possibly TRBD1 (6 bases). Trimming pared 4 bases from V and 4 bases from J, leaving 13 bases between. Germline loops: CDR1 SGHTA, CDR2 FQGTGA. This CDR3 is built from 14 residues. Here the CDR3 reads CASSSTGGSTEAFF. CDR3 nucleotide sequence: TGTGCCAGCAGCTCGACAGGAGGTAGCACTGAAGCTTTCTTT.

The chain couples TRBV2 to TRBJ2-7; 11 positions agree with TRBD2. The CDR3 runs to 17 residues. CDR1 is SNHLY and CDR2 is FYNNEI in the germline V gene. Losses at the gene ends were 4 bases for V and 1 base for J; bases not matched to a gene: 9. CDR3 sequence (DNA): TGTGCCAGCAGTGGGGTTAGCGGGAGGGTTGCATCCTACGAGCAGTACTTC. It codes for CASSGVSGRVASYEQYF.

The chain couples TRBV6-5 to TRBJ2-7; 9 positions match TRBD1. V shed 3 bases, J shed 3 bases, and the junction held 3 bases outside the gene matches. This CDR3 has 14 residues. Germline assignment: CDR1 MNHEY and CDR2 SVGAGI. The DNA for the CDR3 is TGTGCCAGCAGTTATGGGACAGGGATCTACGAGCAGTACTTC. Amino acids: CASSYGTGIYEQYF.

This clone turned up a few times. The V gene is TRBV6-1, the J gene TRBJ2-2; 9 bases fit TRBD1. The germline V gene encodes CDR1 MNHNS and CDR2 SASEGT. The trim removed 1 base at V and 3 bases at J, leaving 0 bases unmatched. There are 15 residues in the CDR3. The CDR3 nucleotides are TGTGCCAGCAGTGAAGGGACAGGGGACACCGGGGAGCTGTTTTTT. Translating gives CASSEGTGDTGELFF.

J is TRBJ2-2 and V is TRBV28; 7 bases align to TRBD1. The V and J ends lost 7 bases and 3 bases, in that order; junction bases with no gene match: 5. The germline V gene encodes CDR1 MDHEN and CDR2 SYDVKM. The CDR3 has 14 residues. The CDR3 sequence is CASTGTDHTGELFF. CDR3 coding DNA: TGTGCCAGCACAGGGACAGATCACACCGGGGAGCTGTTTTTT. Combining the CDR3 with reference TRBV28 and TRBJ2-2 gives the whole variable domain DVKVTQSSRYLVKRTGEKVFLECVQDMDHENMFWYRQDPGLGLRLIYFSYDVKMKEKGDIPEGYSVSREKKERFSLILESASTNQTSMYLCASTGTDHTGELFFGEGSRLTVL.

The chain employs TRBV27 and TRBJ2-7; 8 bases are shared with TRBD1. CDR1 and CDR2 (germline): MNHEY, SMNVEV (reference sequence). The CDR3 totals 15 residues. Unmatched junction bases numbered 12, after V lost 8 bases and J lost 3 bases. The CDR3 protein is CASGFPPTGDYEQYF. CDR3 nucleotides: TGTGCCAGCGGATTTCCACCGACAGGGGACTACGAGCAGTACTTC.

The chain couples TRBV28 to TRBJ2-7; TRBD1 might be the D (5 bases). Trimming pared 10 bases from V and 6 bases from J, leaving 19 bases between. The germline V gene encodes CDR1 MDHEN and CDR2 SYDVKM. There are 13 residues in the CDR3. The DNA for the CDR3 is TGTGCCACTACGGACATCCGCATAGGCGAGCAGTACTTC. This codes for CATTDIRIGEQYF.

The rearrangement links TRBV6-6 to TRBJ2-7; 7 nucleotides match TRBD2. The CDR3 loop spans 12 amino acids. The V gene end was trimmed by 6 bases and the J gene end by 4 bases; junction bases not matched to a gene: 3. Germline CDR1 MNHNY, CDR2 SVGAGI (reference sequence). The CDR3 spells CASSPSGYEQYF. The CDR3 nucleotides are TGTGCCAGCAGCCCTAGCGGATACGAGCAGTACTTC.

This clone was seen once. This chain connects TRBV27 to TRBJ2-7; tentative D call: TRBD2 (5 bases). This CDR3 comprises 14 residues. CDR1 MNHEY and CDR2 SMNVEV come from the germline V gene (reference sequence). The V end was cut by 6 bases, the J end by 0 bases, with 12 bases between. CDR3 nucleotide sequence: TGTGCCAGCAGCAGAACCGGGATCTCCTACGAGCAGTACTTC. It is translated as CASSRTGISYEQYF.

The genes are TRBV27 and TRBJ2-3; D is possibly TRBD1 (6 bases). The ends were cut back, 2 bases at V and 12 bases at J, with 18 bases in the middle. This CDR3 comprises 14 residues. Germline V gene data show CDR1 as MNHEY and CDR2 as SMNVEV (reference sequence). The CDR3 protein is CASSLGQWDLRQYF. CDR3 DNA sequence: TGTGCCAGCAGTTTAGGACAGTGGGATTTAAGACAGTATTTT.

The rearrangement links TRBV7-6 to TRBJ2-1; D remains unclear. The V gene lost 5 bases and the J gene lost 0 bases, with 11 bases spanning the gap. The CDR3 is made up of 15 amino acids. Germline CDR1 and CDR2: SGHVS and FNYEAQ. The CDR3 is CASSAGRSSYNEQFF. The CDR3 nucleotides read TGTGCCAGCAGCGCCGGTCGGAGCTCCTACAATGAGCAGTTCTTC.

The J gene is TRBJ2-3, the V gene TRBV13; D not certain. V shed 0 bases and J shed 2 bases, with 21 bases lying between them. The germline V gene has CDR1 PRHDT and CDR2 FYEKMQ (reference sequence). The length of the CDR3 is 19 residues. This CDR3 is CASSLGGRENDLVTDTQYF. The CDR3 nucleotides are TGTGCCAGCAGCTTAGGCGGTCGAGAAAACGATTTAGTCACAGATACGCAGTATTTT.

V gene TRBV27 combines with J gene TRBJ2-3; D not resolved. Trimming took off 3 bases at V and 5 bases at J, with 3 bases between the two ends. The CDR3 contains 11 residues. The V gene's germline CDR1 is MNHEY and CDR2 SMNVEV (reference sequence). The CDR3, as DNA: TGTGCCAGCAGTTTCGGAGATACGCAGTATTTT. Amino acids: CASSFGDTQYF.

The CDR3 here is CASSSGTDTQYF. The DNA of the CDR3 is TGTGCCAGCAGCTCGGGCACAGATACGCAGTATTTT. The chain employs TRBV5-5 and TRBJ2-3, with D hard to call. The V end was cut by 3 bases, the J end by 1 base, with 3 bases between. This CDR3 has 12 residues. Germline V gene lookup returns CDR1 SGHKS and CDR2 YYEKEE (reference sequence).

The chain recombines TRBV7-9 with TRBJ2-2; 7 bases are a match to TRBD1. The ends lost 6 bases at V and 3 bases at J; junction bases unmatched: 7. This CDR3 spans 15 amino acids. Germline CDR1 reads SEHNR; CDR2 reads FQNEAQ (reference sequence). CDR3 in amino acids: CASRLQGFDTGELFF. CDR3 in DNA: TGTGCCAGCAGACTACAGGGGTTCGACACCGGGGAGCTGTTTTTT.

This clone was seen a single time. CDR3 DNA: TGTGCCAGTAGCCCGACTAGCGGTAGCACAGATACGCAGTATTTT. Protein sequence: CASSPTSGSTDTQYF. The chain joins TRBV19 to TRBJ2-3; 9 bases align to TRBD2. V gave up 6 bases and J gave up 0 bases; unmatched junction bases: 4. The CDR3 contains 15 residues. Germline loops: CDR1 LNHDA, CDR2 SQIVND (reference sequence).

The chain uses TRBV6-6 and TRBJ1-1, with 10 bases matching TRBD1. Looked up from germline, CDR1 is MNHNY and CDR2 is SVGAGI (reference sequence). V gave up 2 bases and J gave up 11 bases; unmatched junction bases: 8. There are 14 residues in the CDR3. CDR3 in DNA: TGTGCCAGCAGTTACGGGACAGGGGTATTGTACGCTTTCTTT. Amino acid sequence: CASSYGTGVLYAFF.